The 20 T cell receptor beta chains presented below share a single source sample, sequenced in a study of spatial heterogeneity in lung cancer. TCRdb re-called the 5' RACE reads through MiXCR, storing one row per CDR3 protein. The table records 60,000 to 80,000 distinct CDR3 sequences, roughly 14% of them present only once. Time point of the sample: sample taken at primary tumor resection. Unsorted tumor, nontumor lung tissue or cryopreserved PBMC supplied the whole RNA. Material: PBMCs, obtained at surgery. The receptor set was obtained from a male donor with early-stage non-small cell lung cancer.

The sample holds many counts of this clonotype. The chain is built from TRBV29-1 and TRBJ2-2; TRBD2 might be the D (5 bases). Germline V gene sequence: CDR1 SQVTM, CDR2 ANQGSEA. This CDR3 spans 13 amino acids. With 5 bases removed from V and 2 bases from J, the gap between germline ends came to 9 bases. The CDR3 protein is CSVRGFNTGELFF. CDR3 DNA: TGCAGCGTTCGCGGGTTCAACACCGGGGAGCTGTTTTTT.

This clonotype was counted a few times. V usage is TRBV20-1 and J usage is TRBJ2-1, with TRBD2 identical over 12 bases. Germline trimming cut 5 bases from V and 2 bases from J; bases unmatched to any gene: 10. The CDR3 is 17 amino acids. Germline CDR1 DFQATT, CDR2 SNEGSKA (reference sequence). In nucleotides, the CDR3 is TGCAGTGCTCTTTACACCAGACTAGCGGGAGCCTACAATGAGCAGTTCTTC. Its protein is CSALYTRLAGAYNEQFF.

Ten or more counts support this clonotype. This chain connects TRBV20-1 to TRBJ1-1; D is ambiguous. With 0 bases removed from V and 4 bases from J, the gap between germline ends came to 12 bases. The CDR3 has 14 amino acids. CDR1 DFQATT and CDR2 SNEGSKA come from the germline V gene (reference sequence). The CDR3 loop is CSARERLGATEAFF. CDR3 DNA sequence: TGCAGTGCTAGAGAACGACTGGGCGCCACTGAAGCTTTCTTT.

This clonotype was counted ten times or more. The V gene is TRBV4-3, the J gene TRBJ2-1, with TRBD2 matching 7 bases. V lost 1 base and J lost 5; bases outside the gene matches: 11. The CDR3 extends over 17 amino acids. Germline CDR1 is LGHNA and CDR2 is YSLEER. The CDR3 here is CASSQAPGRGGNNEQFF. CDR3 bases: TGCGCCAGCAGCCAAGCCCCAGGGAGGGGAGGGAACAATGAGCAGTTCTTC.

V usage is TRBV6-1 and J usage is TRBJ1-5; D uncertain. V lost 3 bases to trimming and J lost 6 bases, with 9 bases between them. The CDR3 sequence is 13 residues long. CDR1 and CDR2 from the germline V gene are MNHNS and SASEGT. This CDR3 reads CASSEVWGQPQHF. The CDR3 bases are TGTGCCAGCAGTGAGGTTTGGGGTCAGCCCCAGCATTTT.

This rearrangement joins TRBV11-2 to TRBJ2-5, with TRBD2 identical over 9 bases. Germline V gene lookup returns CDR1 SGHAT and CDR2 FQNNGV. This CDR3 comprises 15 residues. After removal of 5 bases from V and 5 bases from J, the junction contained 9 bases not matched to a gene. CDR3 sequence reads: CASSPGAGGEETQYF. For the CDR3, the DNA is TGTGCCAGCAGCCCTGGGGCGGGAGGGGAGGAGACCCAGTACTTC.

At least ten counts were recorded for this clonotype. CDR3 region: CAISSFSGRIGNEQFF. The CDR3 nucleotides are TGTGCCATCAGTAGTTTTAGCGGGAGGATCGGCAATGAGCAGTTCTTC. The gene calls are TRBV10-3 and TRBJ2-1, with 10 bases lining up with TRBD2. The germline V gene has CDR1 ENHRY and CDR2 SYGVKD. V was clipped by 5 bases and J by 6 bases; unmatched bases: 10. CDR3 length equals 16 residues.

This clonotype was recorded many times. As DNA, the CDR3 is TGCGCCAGCAGCTTGGATCGGAATGAAAAACTGTTTTTT. Translating gives CASSLDRNEKLFF. The rearrangement joins TRBV5-1 to TRBJ1-4; D not certain. Trimming cost V 0 bases and J 5 bases, with 5 bases left between them. The CDR3 has 13 residues. The germline CDR1 and CDR2 sequences are SGHRS and YFSETQ.

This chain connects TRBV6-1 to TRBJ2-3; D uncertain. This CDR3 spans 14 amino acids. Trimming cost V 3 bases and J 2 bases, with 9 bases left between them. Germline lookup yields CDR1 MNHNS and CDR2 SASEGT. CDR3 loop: CASSEVAITDTQYF. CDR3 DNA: TGTGCCAGCAGTGAGGTTGCCATCACAGATACGCAGTATTTT.

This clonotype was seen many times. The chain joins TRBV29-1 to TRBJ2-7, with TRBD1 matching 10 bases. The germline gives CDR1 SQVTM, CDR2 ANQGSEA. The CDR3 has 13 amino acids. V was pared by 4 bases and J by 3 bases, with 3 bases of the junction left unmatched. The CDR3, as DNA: TGCAGCGTTGCCGGGACAGGGGACTACGAGCAGTACTTC. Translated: CSVAGTGDYEQYF.

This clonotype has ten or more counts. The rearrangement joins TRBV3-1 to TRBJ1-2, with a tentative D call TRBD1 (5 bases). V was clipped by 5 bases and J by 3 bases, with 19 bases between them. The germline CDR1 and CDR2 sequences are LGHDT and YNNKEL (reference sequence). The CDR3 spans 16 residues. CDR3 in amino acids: CASSTSPGLRDYGYTF. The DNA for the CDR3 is TGTGCCAGCAGCACGAGCCCGGGACTCAGGGACTATGGCTACACCTTC.

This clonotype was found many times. CDR3: CASSSGADQETQYF. The CDR3 DNA follows: TGTGCCAGCTCCTCAGGGGCGGACCAAGAGACCCAGTACTTC. V usage is TRBV7-2 and J usage is TRBJ2-5; perhaps TRBD1 as D (6 bases). The CDR3 runs 14 residues. Germline V lookup: CDR1 SGHTA, CDR2 FQGNSA. V lost 8 bases, J lost 0 bases, and 13 bases lay in between.

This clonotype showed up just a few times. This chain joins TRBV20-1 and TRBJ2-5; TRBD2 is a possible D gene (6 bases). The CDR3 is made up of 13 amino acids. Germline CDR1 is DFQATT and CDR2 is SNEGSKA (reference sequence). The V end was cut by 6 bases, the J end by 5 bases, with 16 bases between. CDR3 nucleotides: TGCAGTGCCCTGGGACTCAGCGGGGAGACCCAGTACTTC. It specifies CSALGLSGETQYF.

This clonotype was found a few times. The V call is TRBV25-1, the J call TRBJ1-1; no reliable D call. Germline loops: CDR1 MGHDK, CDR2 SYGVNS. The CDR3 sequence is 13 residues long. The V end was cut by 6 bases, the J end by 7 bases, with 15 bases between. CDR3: CASSLIGRSEAFF. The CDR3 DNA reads TGTGCCAGCAGCCTAATCGGACGGAGTGAAGCTTTCTTT. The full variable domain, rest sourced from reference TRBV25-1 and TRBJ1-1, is EADIYQTPRYLVIGTGKKITLECSQTMGHDKMYWYQQDPGMELHLIHYSYGVNSTEKGDLSSESTVSRIRTEHFPLTLESARPSHTSQYLCASSLIGRSEAFFGQGTRLTVV.

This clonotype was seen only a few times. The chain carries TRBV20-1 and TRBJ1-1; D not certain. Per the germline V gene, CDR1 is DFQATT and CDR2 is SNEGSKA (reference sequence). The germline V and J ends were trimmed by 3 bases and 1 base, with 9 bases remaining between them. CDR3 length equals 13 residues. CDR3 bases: TGCAGTGCTAGTCGCAGTTCGAACACTGAAGCTTTCTTT. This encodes CSASRSSNTEAFF.

The CDR3 is CASSLGQGEDNEQFF. CDR3 DNA sequence: TGTGCCAGCAGCCTAGGACAGGGCGAGGACAATGAGCAGTTCTTC. The gene calls are TRBV3-1 and TRBJ2-1; 8 bases fit TRBD1. The V segment lost 4 bases and the J segment 5 bases; nucleotides outside the gene matches: 7. Per the germline V gene, CDR1 is LGHDT and CDR2 is YNNKEL (reference sequence). The CDR3 has 15 residues.

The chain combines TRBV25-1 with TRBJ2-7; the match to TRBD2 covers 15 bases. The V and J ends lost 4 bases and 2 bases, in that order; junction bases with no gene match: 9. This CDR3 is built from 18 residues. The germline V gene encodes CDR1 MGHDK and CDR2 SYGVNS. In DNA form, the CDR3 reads TGTGCCAGCAGTGCTCCGGGACTAGCGGGAGGAGGCCCCTACGAGCAGTACTTC. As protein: CASSAPGLAGGGPYEQYF.

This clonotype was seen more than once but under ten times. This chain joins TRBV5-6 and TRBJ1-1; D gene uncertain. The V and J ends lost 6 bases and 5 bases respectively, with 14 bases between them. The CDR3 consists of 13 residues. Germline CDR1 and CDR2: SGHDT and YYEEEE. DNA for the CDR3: TGTGCCAGCACCGAAGCTAGACGGACTGAAGCTTTCTTT. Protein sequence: CASTEARRTEAFF.

For the CDR3, the DNA is TGCAGTGCTAAGCCTAGCGGTTCCTACAATGAGCAGTTCTTC. Its translation: CSAKPSGSYNEQFF. The chain recombines TRBV20-1 with TRBJ2-1, with TRBD2 identical over 7 bases. Germline lookup yields CDR1 DFQATT and CDR2 SNEGSKA (reference sequence). This CDR3 region has 14 residues. Unmatched junction bases numbered 4, after V lost 4 bases and J lost 1 base.

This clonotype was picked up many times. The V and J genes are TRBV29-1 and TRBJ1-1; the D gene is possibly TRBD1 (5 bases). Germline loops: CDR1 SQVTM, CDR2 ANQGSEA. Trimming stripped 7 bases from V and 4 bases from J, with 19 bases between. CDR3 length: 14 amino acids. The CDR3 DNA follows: TGCAGCGACATACTCCAGGGACGGGGCACTGAAGCTTTCTTT. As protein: CSDILQGRGTEAFF.